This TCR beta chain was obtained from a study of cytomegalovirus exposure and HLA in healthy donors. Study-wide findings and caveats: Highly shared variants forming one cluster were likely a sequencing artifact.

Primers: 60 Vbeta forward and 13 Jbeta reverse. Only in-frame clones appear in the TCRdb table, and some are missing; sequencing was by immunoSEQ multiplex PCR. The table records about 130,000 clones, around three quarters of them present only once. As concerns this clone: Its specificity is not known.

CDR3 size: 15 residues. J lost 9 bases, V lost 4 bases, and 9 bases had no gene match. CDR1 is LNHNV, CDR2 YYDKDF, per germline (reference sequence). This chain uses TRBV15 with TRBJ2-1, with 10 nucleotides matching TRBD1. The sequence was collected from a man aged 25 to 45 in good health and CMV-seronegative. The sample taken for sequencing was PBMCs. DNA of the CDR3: TGTGCCACCAGCACTGACAGGGGGCTCGGTGGTGAGCAGTTCTTC. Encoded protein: CATSTDRGLGGEQFF.